The clone carrying this T cell receptor beta chain came up a few times. Among all donors, each was a healthy Caucasian. TCRdb fed the 5' RACE reads into MiXCR, producing one record per CDR3 protein. The sample has about 530,000 distinct CDR3 sequences; roughly 15% are singletons. The data stem from a study of identical twins. This sample was shared with a second study, whose subject was yellow fever vaccine responses in identical twins. That investigation notes: Twins' vaccine T cell responses were reported to seem partly convergent and partly personalized.

This TCR was recovered from a woman between 18 and 29 years old in good health. The material sequenced was CD4+ T cells sorted from blood.

CDR3 bases: TGCAGCGTTACGGGACAGGGGGCCCACAATGAGCAGTTCTTC. This sequence encodes CSVTGQGAHNEQFF. This rearrangement joins TRBV29-1 to TRBJ2-1, with 12 nucleotides matching TRBD1. Trimming took 5 bases from V and 5 from J; bases not matched to a gene: 4. The germline V gene has CDR1 SQVTM and CDR2 ANQGSEA. This CDR3 comprises 14 residues.